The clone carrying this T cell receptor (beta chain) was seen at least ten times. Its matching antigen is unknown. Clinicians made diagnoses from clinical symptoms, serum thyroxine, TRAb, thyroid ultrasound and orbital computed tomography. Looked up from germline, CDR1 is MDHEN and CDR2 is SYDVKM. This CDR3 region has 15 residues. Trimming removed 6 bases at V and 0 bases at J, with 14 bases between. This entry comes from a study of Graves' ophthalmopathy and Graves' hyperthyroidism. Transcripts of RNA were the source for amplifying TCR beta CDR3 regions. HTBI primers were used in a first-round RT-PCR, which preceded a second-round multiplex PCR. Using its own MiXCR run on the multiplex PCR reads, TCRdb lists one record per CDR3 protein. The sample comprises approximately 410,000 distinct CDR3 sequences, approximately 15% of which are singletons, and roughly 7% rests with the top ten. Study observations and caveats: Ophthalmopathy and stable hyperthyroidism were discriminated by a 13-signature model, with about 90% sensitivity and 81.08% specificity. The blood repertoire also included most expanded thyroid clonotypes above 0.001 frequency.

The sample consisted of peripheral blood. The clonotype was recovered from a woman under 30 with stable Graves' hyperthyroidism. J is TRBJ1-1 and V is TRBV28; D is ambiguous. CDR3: CASRLRRAMNTEAFF. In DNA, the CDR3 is TGTGCCAGCAGGCTAAGACGGGCCATGAACACTGAAGCTTTCTTT.